This T cell receptor (beta chain) is drawn from a study of HIV-infected patients and healthy controls. Germline V gene data show CDR1 as SQVTM and CDR2 as ANQGSEA. This CDR3 spans 14 amino acids. Between the trimmed V and J ends, which lost 4 bases and 6 bases, there was a span of 15 bases. This clonotype was seen more than once but under ten times. Each CDR3 protein is one row after TCRdb ran MiXCR on the 5' RACE reads. The table lists about 67,000 distinct CDR3 sequences, around 16% of them singletons, with approximately 5% in the top ten. The source is a human donor in good health. The sequenced material came from CD4+ T cells from blood. The chain links TRBV29-1 to TRBJ2-2; D is undetermined. DNA for the CDR3: TGCAGCGTTGTCGTCCTAGGGCCGTCCGGGGAGCTGTTTTTT. It specifies CSVVVLGPSGELFF.